One sample yielded the 5 T cell receptor beta chains listed below, sequenced in a study of spatial heterogeneity in lung cancer. General observations from the study: The study found that expanded intratumoral alpha and beta TCR counts tracked tumor mutation counts.

For these TCRs, the target antigens are not known. MiXCR was run by TCRdb on the 5' RACE reads, yielding one entry per CDR3 protein. The sample yields fewer than 6,500 distinct CDR3 sequences, almost 9% seen once. The time point: sample taken at primary tumor resection. The specimen comprised lung tumor tissue, sampled at surgery. The receptors originated from a female donor with early-stage non-small cell lung cancer.

This clonotype was seen more than once but under ten times. The rearrangement links TRBV29-1 to TRBJ2-5; 8 bases align to TRBD1. CDR3 length equals 14 residues. Germline V gene data show CDR1 as SQVTM and CDR2 as ANQGSEA. V lost 6 bases and J lost 4; bases outside the gene matches: 10. Written as DNA, the CDR3 is TGCAGCGTCCTGACAGGGGTCAGGTTAGAGACCCAGTACTTC. Encoded protein: CSVLTGVRLETQYF.

This clonotype was seen a few times. The chain uses TRBV7-9 and TRBJ2-3; D could derive from TRBD1 or TRBD2 (6 bases each). The CDR3 runs to 15 residues. Germline V gives CDR1 SEHNR, CDR2 FQNEAQ (reference sequence). Trimming cost V 5 bases and J 1 base, with 13 bases left between them. This chain's CDR3 is CASSPRGQGTDTQYF. As DNA, the CDR3 is TGTGCCAGCAGCCCCCGGGGGCAGGGCACAGATACGCAGTATTTT.

This clonotype has at least ten counts. The CDR3 nucleotides are TGTGCCAGCAGCTTAGAACGTGGGACTAGCGGTAATTTCTACGAGCAGTACTTC. Encoded protein: CASSLERGTSGNFYEQYF. V is TRBV7-2 and J is TRBJ2-7, with 11 bases aligning to TRBD2. Trimming removed 1 base from V and 3 bases from J; junction bases left unmatched: 11. The CDR3 is made up of 18 amino acids. Germline V CDR1 and CDR2: SGHTA, FQGNSA.

This clonotype appeared many times. The CDR3 reads CASSAGTGPYEQYV. CDR3 nucleotides: TGTGCCAGCAGTGCCGGGACAGGGCCCTACGAGCAGTACGTC. The chain is built from TRBV28 and TRBJ2-7; the match to TRBD1 covers 9 bases. The germline V gene has CDR1 MDHEN and CDR2 SYDVKM. The CDR3 has 14 amino acids. J gave up 2 bases and V 5 bases, and 4 bases lay outside the gene matches.

This clonotype is large in the sample. The chain uses TRBV6-6 and TRBJ2-5; TRBD2 agrees at 7 bases. This CDR3 is 16 amino acids long. CDR1 and CDR2 (germline): MNHNY, SVGAGI (reference sequence). V shed 6 bases, J shed 1 base, and the junction held 11 bases outside the gene matches. The CDR3 loop reads CASRPRSGRLQETQYF. The CDR3 nucleotides read TGTGCCAGCAGACCACGTTCCGGGAGGCTCCAAGAGACCCAGTACTTC.